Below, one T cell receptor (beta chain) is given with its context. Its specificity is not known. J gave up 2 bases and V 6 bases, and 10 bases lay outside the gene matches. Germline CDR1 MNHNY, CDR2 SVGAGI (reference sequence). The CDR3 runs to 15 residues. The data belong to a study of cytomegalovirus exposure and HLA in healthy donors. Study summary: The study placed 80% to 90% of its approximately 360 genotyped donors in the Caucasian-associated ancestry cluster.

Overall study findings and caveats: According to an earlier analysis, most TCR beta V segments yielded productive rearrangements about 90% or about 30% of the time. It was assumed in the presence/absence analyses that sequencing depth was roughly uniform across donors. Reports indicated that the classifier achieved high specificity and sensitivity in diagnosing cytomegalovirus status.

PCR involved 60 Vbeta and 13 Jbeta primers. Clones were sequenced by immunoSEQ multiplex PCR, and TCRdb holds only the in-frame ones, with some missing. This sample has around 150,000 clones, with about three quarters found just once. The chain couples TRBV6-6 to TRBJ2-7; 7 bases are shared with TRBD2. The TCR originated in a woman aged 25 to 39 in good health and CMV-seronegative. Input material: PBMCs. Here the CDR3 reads CASSLGTIRTYEQYF. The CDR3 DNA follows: TGTGCCAGCAGCTTAGGGACTATTAGAACCTACGAGCAGTACTTC.